This T cell receptor (beta chain) stems from a study of blood T cell repertoires in COVID-19. Germline V lookup: CDR1 MGHRA, CDR2 YSYEKL. V gave up 6 bases and J gave up 0 bases, with 12 bases separating them. CDR3 length: 15 residues. Profiling relied on immunoSEQ multiplex PCR, and the TCRdb table lists in-frame clones only, not all of them. The sample carries about 150,000 clones, more than 70% recorded once. This clonotype was obtained from a human donor in a cohort sampled during active COVID-19. Material for sequencing was peripheral blood. The chain couples TRBV4-1 to TRBJ1-5; D not certain. The CDR3, as DNA: TGCGCCAGCAGGTTCTCGTTCGTTAGCAATCAGCCCCAGCATTTT. This codes for CASRFSFVSNQPQHF.